Shown below are 25 T cell receptor beta chains from a single sample sequenced in a study of blood T cell repertoires in COVID-19. Clones were sequenced by immunoSEQ multiplex PCR, and TCRdb holds only the in-frame ones, with some missing. The sample consists of about 210,000 clones, roughly 78% of them appearing once. The sample consisted of peripheral blood. All receptors come from a woman in her forties with acute or convalescent COVID-19.

V usage is TRBV6-2 or TRBV6-3 and J usage is TRBJ1-2, with D maybe TRBD1 (5 bases). V was clipped by 6 bases and J by 4 bases, with 18 bases between them. Germline V CDR1 and CDR2: MNHEY, SVGEGT. The CDR3 extends over 15 amino acids. The CDR3 DNA is TGTGCCAGCAGCCGGGGCCCCTCGTTGGGCTATGGCTACACCTTC. It codes for CASSRGPSLGYGYTF.

The CDR3 sequence is CASSQPTGGLSSTDTQYF. The CDR3 nucleotides are TGCGCCAGCAGCCAACCGACAGGGGGTCTATCTAGCACAGATACGCAGTATTTT. The chain has TRBV4-1 and TRBJ2-3, with TRBD1 identical over 9 bases. Germline V gene lookup returns CDR1 MGHRA and CDR2 YSYEKL. The CDR3 has 18 residues. J lost 0 bases, V lost 2 bases, and 9 bases had no gene match.

This clone has only a few counts. This rearrangement joins TRBV19 to TRBJ2-5, with 7 bases matching TRBD2. The CDR3 spans 16 residues. CDR1 is LNHDA and CDR2 is SQIVND in the germline V gene (reference sequence). Trimming removed 1 base from V and 4 bases from J; junction bases left unmatched: 9. The CDR3 nucleotides are TGTGCCAGTAGTATAGTAGGAGCGGGGAAAGGAGAGACCCAGTACTTC. This translates into CASSIVGAGKGETQYF.

The table lists this clone with a count of one. The rearrangement links TRBV19 to TRBJ1-5; D is possibly TRBD1 (5 bases). The CDR3 extends over 15 amino acids. From germline, CDR1 is LNHDA and CDR2 SQIVND (reference sequence). V was pared by 4 bases and J by 3 bases, with 13 bases between. The CDR3 here is CASSRGRQSNQPQHF. The CDR3 DNA reads as TGTGCCAGTAGTAGGGGCCGACAGTCCAATCAGCCCCAGCATTTT.

The CDR3 sequence is CASGLSLGAYEQYF. The CDR3, as DNA: TGTGCTAGTGGTTTGAGTCTAGGCGCCTACGAGCAGTACTTC. V and J are TRBV12-5 and TRBJ2-7; D remains unclear. This CDR3 spans 14 amino acids. Per germline, CDR1 LGHNT and CDR2 FRNRAP. Trimming took 2 bases from V and 2 from J, leaving 10 bases between them.

The genes are TRBV30 and TRBJ1-2; 8 bases fit TRBD1. Losses at the gene ends were 0 bases for V and 2 bases for J; bases not matched to a gene: 5. This CDR3 is 15 amino acids long. Germline CDR1 GTSNPN, CDR2 SVGIG (reference sequence). The CDR3 reads CAWSVRTGRNYGYTF. CDR3 DNA sequence: TGTGCCTGGAGTGTACGGACAGGGAGAAACTATGGCTACACCTTC.

V gene TRBV2 combines with J gene TRBJ1-2; no reliable D call. V was clipped by 3 bases and J by 6 bases, with 14 bases between them. The CDR3 extends over 14 amino acids. Per the germline V gene, CDR1 is SNHLY and CDR2 is FYNNEI. CDR3: CASSDSEGWDGYTF. For the CDR3, the DNA is TGTGCCAGCAGTGATTCCGAGGGTTGGGATGGCTACACCTTC.

The chain employs TRBV5-1 and TRBJ2-5; the match to TRBD2 covers 8 bases. The length of the CDR3 is 15 residues. V trimming: 4 bases; J trimming: 1 base; junction bases outside the gene matches: 6. Germline V gene lookup returns CDR1 SGHRS and CDR2 YFSETQ. CDR3 nucleotide sequence: TGCGCCAGCAGCACCGGACTAGCACCCCAAGAGACCCAGTACTTC. This gives the protein CASSTGLAPQETQYF.

The rearrangement links TRBV19 to TRBJ2-4; 11 positions agree with TRBD1. CDR3 length: 18 amino acids. Germline CDR1 LNHDA, CDR2 SQIVND (reference sequence). Trimming at V came to 3 bases and at J to 1 base, leaving 8 bases not matched to a gene. Written as DNA, the CDR3 is TGTGCCAGTAGTATCGGGACAGGGGGTCTTCTGGCCAAAAACATTCAGTACTTC. Protein: CASSIGTGGLLAKNIQYF.

This chain connects TRBV28 to TRBJ2-4; 8 bases match TRBD2. The V segment lost 5 bases and the J segment 9 bases; nucleotides outside the gene matches: 12. Germline V gene lookup returns CDR1 MDHEN and CDR2 SYDVKM. The CDR3 is 15 amino acids. This CDR3 reads CASSEAGDLGFIQYF. Written as DNA, the CDR3 is TGTGCCAGCAGTGAAGCGGGAGATCTTGGGTTCATTCAGTACTTC.

The rearrangement links TRBV6-5 to TRBJ2-1, with TRBD1 matching 9 bases. V dropped 8 bases and J dropped 6; count of bases not matched to a gene: 11. Germline CDR1 MNHEY, CDR2 SVGAGI. The length of the CDR3 is 15 residues. The CDR3 region has the DNA TGTGCCAGCCTGCGTTTAGGGACAGGGATCAATGAGCAGTTCTTC. Its protein product is CASLRLGTGINEQFF.

This clone occurred a few times. The chain employs TRBV18 and TRBJ2-1; 13 nucleotides line up with TRBD2. J gave up 0 bases and V 0 bases, and 5 bases lay outside the gene matches. CDR1 and CDR2 from the germline V gene are KGHSH and LQKENI. The CDR3 sequence is 19 residues long. Here the CDR3 DNA reads TGTGCCAGCTCACCACCACTAGCGGGAGGGGGTTTCTCCTACAATGAGCAGTTCTTC. Translated: CASSPPLAGGGFSYNEQFF.

The chain recombines TRBV5-1 with TRBJ2-7, with D unresolved. This CDR3 has 14 residues. CDR1 and CDR2 (germline): SGHRS, YFSETQ. V dropped 4 bases and J dropped 2 bases, with 13 bases sitting between them. The CDR3, as DNA: TGCGCCAGCAGCGAGGAAGCCCAAACCTACGAGCAGTACTTC. Amino acid sequence: CASSEEAQTYEQYF.

This clone was seen a single time. The chain joins TRBV14 to TRBJ2-3, with TRBD2 as a possible D gene (7 bases). Germline V gene sequence: CDR1 SGHDN, CDR2 FVKESK. The CDR3 runs to 17 residues. V lost 0 bases and J 2 bases, leaving 15 bases between the germline ends. The CDR3 nucleotides are TGTGCCAGCAGCCAAGAAATGCGGGGGCCCACCACAGATACGCAGTATTTT. This translates into CASSQEMRGPTTDTQYF.

This sequence joins TRBV5-6 and TRBJ1-2; D is perhaps TRBD1 (6 bases). Trimming cost V 9 bases and J 6 bases, with 15 bases left between them. Germline V gene sequence: CDR1 SGHDT, CDR2 YYEEEE. This CDR3 region has 12 residues. The CDR3 sequence is CANARGHDGYTF. CDR3 coding DNA: TGTGCCAACGCCCGGGGACACGATGGCTACACCTTC. The full variable domain, its missing parts supplied by reference TRBV5-6 and TRBJ1-2, is DAGVTQSPTHLIKTRGQQVTLRCSPKSGHDTVSWYQQALGQGPQFIFQYYEEEERQRGNFPDRFSGHQFPNYSSELNVNALLLGDSALYLCANARGHDGYTFGSGTRLTVV.

The genes are TRBV30 and TRBJ2-1, with D tentatively TRBD2 (6 bases). Germline-derived CDR1 and CDR2 are GTSNPN and SVGIG (reference sequence). The V end was cut by 0 bases, the J end by 9 bases, with 18 bases between. The CDR3 runs to 15 residues. In nucleotides, the CDR3 is TGTGCCTGGAGTGTATTTAGCCCGCGGGGCACTGAGCAGTTCTTC. Amino acids: CAWSVFSPRGTEQFF.

The V call is TRBV7-2, the J call TRBJ1-3; 9 bases agree with TRBD1. CDR1 SGHTA and CDR2 FQGNSA come from the germline V gene. V shed 6 bases and J 0 bases; nucleotides not matched to a gene: 0. This CDR3 comprises 14 residues. The CDR3: CASRTGGSGNTIYF. As DNA, the CDR3 is TGTGCCAGCAGGACAGGGGGCTCTGGAAACACCATATATTTT.

V usage is TRBV9 and J usage is TRBJ2-3; no definite D call. This CDR3 has 12 amino acids. Between the trimmed V and J ends, which lost 7 bases and 5 bases, there was a span of 11 bases. From germline, CDR1 is SGDLS and CDR2 YYNGEE. The CDR3 DNA sequence: TGTGCCAGCTCGCGAGCGAGAGATACGCAGTATTTT. This encodes CASSRARDTQYF.

This clone was seen just once. The V gene is TRBV6-6, the J gene TRBJ2-7; D ambiguous. Germline CDR1 reads MNHNY; CDR2 reads SVGAGI (reference sequence). The CDR3 length is 12 residues. V was clipped by 5 bases and J by 5 bases, with 10 bases between them. The CDR3 region has the DNA TGTGCCAGCAGTGCCTCCTACCACGAGCAGTACTTC. Translation: CASSASYHEQYF.

V is TRBV10-2 and J is TRBJ1-1; TRBD1 might be the D (5 bases). CDR3 length: 13 amino acids. The V gene's germline CDR1 is WSHSY and CDR2 SAAADI. Between the trimmed V and J ends, which lost 3 bases and 4 bases, there was a span of 9 bases. DNA for the CDR3: TGCGCCAGCAGTGATCAGGGACTCACTGAAGCTTTCTTT. Its protein product is CASSDQGLTEAFF.

The chain combines TRBV7-2 with TRBJ2-7; 8 bases map to TRBD1. The V gene end was trimmed by 4 bases and the J gene end by 3 bases; junction bases not matched to a gene: 11. CDR1 SGHTA and CDR2 FQGNSA come from the germline V gene. The CDR3 is made up of 16 amino acids. In DNA, the CDR3 is TGTGCCAGCAGCTCTGGTGCCGGGACAGGAGTCTACGAGCAGTACTTC. It encodes CASSSGAGTGVYEQYF.

The chain is built from TRBV27 and TRBJ2-7; D is unresolved. V dropped 4 bases and J dropped 6 bases, with 13 bases sitting between them. CDR1 and CDR2 from the germline V gene are MNHEY and SMNVEV (reference sequence). The CDR3 contains 13 residues. CDR3 bases: TGTGCCAGCAGTTCTGCCACCCGGTTCGAGCAGTACTTC. Its protein product is CASSSATRFEQYF.

Concerning this clone itself: The junction does not match germline at one end; this may be a read error. The chain joins TRBV6-5 to TRBJ2-2; TRBD1 matches at 7 bases. Germline V gene data show CDR1 as MNHEY and CDR2 as SVGAGI. The CDR3 sequence is 13 residues long. CDR3 nucleotide sequence: TGTGCCAACCGAACAGGGGCGAGCCGGGGAGCTGTTTTT. This encodes CANRTGASRGAVF.

This chain joins TRBV5-1 and TRBJ2-4, with 7 bases lining up with TRBD1. The CDR3 totals 15 residues. V shed 1 base and J 9 bases; nucleotides not matched to a gene: 10. Germline loops: CDR1 SGHRS, CDR2 YFSETQ. The CDR3 DNA follows: TGCGCCAGCAGCTTGACAGGGGCGATGGGCGGCATTCAGTACTTC. Translated, it gives CASSLTGAMGGIQYF.

The chain carries TRBV12-5 and TRBJ2-1, with 15 bases lining up with TRBD2. Trimming took 2 bases from V and 3 from J; bases not matched to a gene: 8. The V gene's germline CDR1 is LGHNT and CDR2 FRNRAP. The CDR3 is made up of 19 amino acids. In DNA, the CDR3 is TGTGCTAGTGGTTTGTCACGCTGGACTAGCGGGAGGGTCTACAATGAGCAGTTCTTC. Protein sequence: CASGLSRWTSGRVYNEQFF.